This TCR beta chain was observed in a study of T cell repertoires in cytomegalovirus infection. TCRdb re-called the reads through MiXCR, storing one row per CDR3 protein. In the table there are approximately 110,000 distinct CDR3 sequences, around 9.1% of which are singletons. Ten or more counts support this clonotype. No antigen is known for it. The trim removed 5 bases at V and 5 bases at J, leaving 7 bases unmatched. The CDR3 totals 15 residues. CDR1 is KGHDR and CDR2 is SFDVKD in the germline V gene. Sequenced sample: PBMCs, sequenced either directly or after in vitro stimulation (not recorded which). The chain carries TRBV24-1 and TRBJ2-3, with 9 bases lining up with TRBD2. The origin of this receptor is a human donor in good health (CMV status not recorded). Some clones in this sample may be carry-over from other donors' samples. The CDR3 DNA follows: TGTGCCACCAGTGGCTTAGCGGGAGAGCTAGATACGCAGTATTTT. Encoded protein: CATSGLAGELDTQYF.